These T cell receptor beta chains were read from a single sample in a study of shared clonotypes between healthy human individuals. Sequenced by immunoSEQ multiplex PCR; TCRdb stores in-frame clones only, minus some. The data contain about 2 million clones, 85% to 95% of them singletons. Input material: naive CD4+ T cells sorted from blood. Receptors originate from a man between 18 and 35 years old in good health. CDR3s include the opening cysteine and the closing phenylalanine or tryptophan. Each record gives: V gene, clone size, J gene, CDR3 protein. Clone size is shown for a subset of rows, as once, few, many or a class of expanded clone.

TRBV11-1	-	TRBJ2-5	CASSLSTPAAQYF
TRBV29-1	-	TRBJ1-2	CSVERGPNYGYTF
TRBV7-9	once	TRBJ1-2	CASSSGDGANYGYTF
TRBV29-1	-	TRBJ2-1	CSGGLTYNEQFF
TRBV9	-	TRBJ2-3	CASSALEQGRTDTQYF
TRBV10-3	-	TRBJ1-5	CAISAQGMNQPQHF
TRBV2	few	TRBJ2-7	CASRAYEQYF
TRBV7-9	-	TRBJ2-1	CASSLGPQSYNEQFF
TRBV5-1	-	TRBJ2-1	CASSLSWTGVGNEQFF
TRBV5-4	once	TRBJ1-4	CASSVVGEKLFF
TRBV11-2	once	TRBJ1-2	CASSSSGIGYTF
TRBV6-1	-	TRBJ2-2	CASRKQSKNTGELFF
TRBV11-2	-	TRBJ2-7	CASSQVYEQYF
TRBV5-1	-	TRBJ2-2	CASSLGQNTGELFF
TRBV5-5	few	TRBJ2-5	CASSLGTGTAKTQYF
TRBV10-3	-	TRBJ1-2	CAIPQQTGSNHYGYTF
TRBV10-1	-	TRBJ1-1	CASSPASPTATEAFF
TRBV9	-	TRBJ2-7	CASSVARGGEQYF
TRBV12-5	once	TRBJ1-1	CASGSTGLSEAFF
TRBV5-4	-	TRBJ1-3	CASSLDGLHGNTIYF
TRBV7-2	-	TRBJ2-5	CASSLRRVGETQYF
TRBV7-3	once	TRBJ2-1	CASSPDGGTHFEGNEQFF
TRBV4-1	-	TRBJ1-2	CASSQGVAGYTF
TRBV7-9	few	TRBJ1-2	CASSLGQQYGYTF
TRBV19	-	TRBJ1-5	CASSLGTDSNQPQHF
TRBV6-1	-	TRBJ1-5	CASSELGTNNQPQHF
TRBV5-3	-	TRBJ2-7	CASSSLAGESYEQYF
TRBV30	-	TRBJ1-3	CAWSPMRRGHENTIYF
TRBV6-6	-	TRBJ1-2	CASSPWGAYGYTF
TRBV6-5	-	TRBJ2-3	CASSYPYGTPGTQYF
TRBV20-1	-	TRBJ1-1	CSASSEAFF
TRBV6-1	-	TRBJ2-1	CASSANSGWPFNEQFF
TRBV6-1	few	TRBJ1-6	CASSEAGTINSPLHF
TRBV7-9	-	TRBJ1-2	CASSFGQGAYGYTF
TRBV23-1	-	TRBJ1-1	CASSRRDVPRVNTEAFF
TRBV6-6	-	TRBJ1-4	CASSLVGFNEKLFF
TRBV30	-	TRBJ2-5	CAWSTASAETQYF
TRBV28	-	TRBJ2-7	CASSFGLAGDPPKQYF
TRBV29-1	-	TRBJ2-4	CSVEPLRKGGDKNIQYF
TRBV10-1	-	TRBJ1-1	CASSDNTEAFF
TRBV30	-	TRBJ1-2	CAWKVVVGYGYTF
TRBV29-1	-	TRBJ2-7	CSAERDYEQYF
TRBV9	-	TRBJ1-1	CASSVRPDRGDTEAFF
TRBV11-2	-	TRBJ1-6	CAGRDRGGGPLHF
TRBV5-6	-	TRBJ1-1	CASSFPREMNTEAFF
TRBV18	-	TRBJ1-1	CASSSEDQVRPRTEAFF
TRBV7-2	-	TRBJ2-7	CASSLAKVYEQYF
TRBV5-6	-	TRBJ1-5	CASSLDRGRSNQPQHF
TRBV29-1	-	TRBJ1-2	CSVGTGGAGYGYTF
TRBV5-1	-	TRBJ2-7	CASSLDNSYEQYF
TRBV7-2	-	TRBJ2-7	CASSLKREASLHYEQYF
TRBV30	-	TRBJ2-5	CAWSVGVGFVGETQYF
TRBV25-1	-	TRBJ2-5	CASSELGGPQETQYF
TRBV14	-	TRBJ1-1	CASSQWGTEAFF
TRBV18	-	TRBJ2-6	CASSPGANVLTF
TRBV7-2	-	TRBJ2-5	CASSLVGAGEETQYF
TRBV12-5	-	TRBJ2-1	CASGLPLLAGVLNEQFF
TRBV12-2	-	TRBJ2-5	CASRLIAVETQYF